Shown below are 8 T cell receptor beta chains from a single sample sequenced in a study of cytomegalovirus exposure and HLA in healthy donors. PCR involved 60 Vbeta and 13 Jbeta primers. Profiled with immunoSEQ multiplex PCR; TCRdb holds only in-frame clones, not every one. Of more than 80,000 clones in the sample, 78% were seen once. Sequenced: PBMCs. Receptors were obtained from a man aged 18 to 30 in good health and CMV-seropositive.

V gene TRBV7-9 combines with J gene TRBJ2-5; no clear D. From germline, CDR1 is SEHNR and CDR2 FQNEAQ (reference sequence). V lost 3 bases and J lost 3, with 11 bases in between. The CDR3 runs to 14 residues. CDR3 DNA sequence: TGTGCCAGCAGCTTCCAGACACCCGAAGAGACCCAGTACTTC. This translates into CASSFQTPEETQYF.

CDR3 nucleotides: TGTGCCAGCAGCTCTAGAGTAAGGGAGACCCAGTACTTC. Protein: CASSSRVRETQYF. V usage is TRBV7-6 and J usage is TRBJ2-5; D is undetermined. The V and J ends lost 4 bases and 5 bases respectively, with 11 bases between them. Germline V CDR1 and CDR2: SGHVS, FNYEAQ. The CDR3 length is 13 residues.

This sequence joins TRBV4-1 and TRBJ2-1; D is ambiguous. This CDR3 has 15 residues. Trimming shortened V by 1 base and J by 2 bases, and 9 bases separated the two germline ends. Germline lookup yields CDR1 MGHRA and CDR2 YSYEKL. CDR3 residues: CASSQGADTYNEQFF. CDR3 DNA sequence: TGCGCCAGCAGCCAAGGGGCCGATACCTACAATGAGCAGTTCTTC.

The genes are TRBV9 and TRBJ2-5; the D gene is possibly TRBD2 (5 bases). V lost 5 bases and J 4 bases, leaving 18 bases between the germline ends. Germline-derived CDR1 and CDR2 are SGDLS and YYNGEE. The CDR3 has 15 amino acids. Here the CDR3 reads CASSRGWASTETQYF. The CDR3 DNA reads as TGTGCCAGCAGTCGCGGGTGGGCTAGCACAGAGACCCAGTACTTC. The full variable domain, its missing parts supplied by reference TRBV9 and TRBJ2-5, is DSGVTQTPKHLITATGQRVTLRCSPRSGDLSVYWYQQSLDQGLQFLIQYYNGEERAKGNILERFSAQQFPDLHSELNLSSLELGDSALYFCASSRGWASTETQYFGPGTRLLVL.

The chain joins TRBV2 to TRBJ2-7, with 8 nucleotides matching TRBD2. The germline V gene encodes CDR1 SNHLY and CDR2 FYNNEI. The CDR3 extends over 15 amino acids. Trimming took 8 bases from V and 2 from J; bases not matched to a gene: 11. CDR3 protein: CASSGGRDITYEQYF. The CDR3, as DNA: TGTGCCAGCTCGGGGGGGAGGGACATCACCTACGAGCAGTACTTC.

The CDR3: CAGRDTDTQYF. CDR3 bases: TGTGCCGGTAGAGACACAGATACGCAGTATTTT. The J gene is TRBJ2-3, the V gene TRBV9; D is unclear. The length of the CDR3 is 11 residues. Germline V gene lookup returns CDR1 SGDLS and CDR2 YYNGEE. Trimming took off 10 bases at V and 2 bases at J, with 8 bases between the two ends.

This clone turned up a few times. The gene calls are TRBV28 and TRBJ1-3, with D tentatively TRBD1 (5 bases). V lost 3 bases to trimming and J lost 3 bases, with 24 bases between them. The CDR3 is 19 amino acids. Germline values: CDR1 MDHEN, CDR2 SYDVKM. The DNA of the CDR3 is TGTGCCAGCAGTTTTTGGAAATCCCCGCGGCGGGGCGATGGAAACACCATATATTTT. Its translation is CASSFWKSPRRGDGNTIYF.

This clone occurred a few times. The rearrangement uses TRBV4-1 and TRBJ2-3; 14 bases line up with TRBD2. The CDR3 runs 15 residues. The ends lost 2 bases at V and 10 bases at J; junction bases unmatched: 5. Germline V gene lookup returns CDR1 MGHRA and CDR2 YSYEKL. The CDR3 reads CASSQWGLAGVAQYF. The CDR3 coding sequence is TGCGCCAGCAGCCAATGGGGACTAGCGGGGGTTGCGCAGTATTTT.